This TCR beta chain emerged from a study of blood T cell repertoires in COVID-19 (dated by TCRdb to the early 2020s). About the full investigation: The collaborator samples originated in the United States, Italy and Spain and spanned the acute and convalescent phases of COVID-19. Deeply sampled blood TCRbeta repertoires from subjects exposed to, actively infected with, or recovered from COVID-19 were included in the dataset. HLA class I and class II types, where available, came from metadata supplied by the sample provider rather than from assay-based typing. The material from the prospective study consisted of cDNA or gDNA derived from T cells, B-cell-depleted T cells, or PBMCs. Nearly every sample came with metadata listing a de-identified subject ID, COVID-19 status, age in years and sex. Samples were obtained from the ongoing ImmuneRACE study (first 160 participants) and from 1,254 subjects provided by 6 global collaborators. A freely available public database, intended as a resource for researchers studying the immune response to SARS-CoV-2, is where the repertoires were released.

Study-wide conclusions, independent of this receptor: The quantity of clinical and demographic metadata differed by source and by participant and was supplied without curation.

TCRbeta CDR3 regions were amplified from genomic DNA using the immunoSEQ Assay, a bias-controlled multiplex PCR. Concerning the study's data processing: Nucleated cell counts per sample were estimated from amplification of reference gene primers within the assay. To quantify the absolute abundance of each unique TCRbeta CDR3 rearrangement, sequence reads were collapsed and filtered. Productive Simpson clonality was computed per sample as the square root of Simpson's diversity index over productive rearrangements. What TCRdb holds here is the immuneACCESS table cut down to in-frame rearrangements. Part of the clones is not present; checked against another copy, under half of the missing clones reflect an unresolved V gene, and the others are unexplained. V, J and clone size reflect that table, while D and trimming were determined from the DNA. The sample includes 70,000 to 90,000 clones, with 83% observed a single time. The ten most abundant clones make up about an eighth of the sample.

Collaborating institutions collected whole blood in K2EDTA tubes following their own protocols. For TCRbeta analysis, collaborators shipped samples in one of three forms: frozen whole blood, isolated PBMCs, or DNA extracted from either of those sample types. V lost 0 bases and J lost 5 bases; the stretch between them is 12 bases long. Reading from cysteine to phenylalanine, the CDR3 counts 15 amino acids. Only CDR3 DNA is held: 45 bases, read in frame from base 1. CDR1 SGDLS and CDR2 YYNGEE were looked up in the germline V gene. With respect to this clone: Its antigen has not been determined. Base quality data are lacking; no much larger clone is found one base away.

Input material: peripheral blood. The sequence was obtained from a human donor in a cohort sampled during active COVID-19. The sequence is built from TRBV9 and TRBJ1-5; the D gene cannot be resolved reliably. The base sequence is TGTGCCAGCAGCGTAGGGTCGGGTGGTGATCAGCCCCAGCATTTT. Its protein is CASSVGSGGDQPQHF.